This T cell receptor beta chain was recorded in a study of blood T cells in healthy people across ages. Study-wide results and limits: Observed TCR beta diversity per million T cells went down as age went up. This fall followed a roughly linear course with age. The lack of PBMC sorting stopped any conclusive naive versus antigen-experienced comparison.

This clonotype was recorded many times. What it binds is unknown. A second PCR of 7 to 11 cycles used a sample-barcoded 5' primer and a J-beta primer mix. MiXCR, run by TCRdb on the 5' RACE reads, gives a single entry per CDR3 protein. The sample gives under 700,000 distinct CDR3 sequences, under 30% of which show up once; approximately 10% is in the top ten. Germline-derived CDR1 and CDR2 are LGHNA and YNFKEQ. The CDR3 consists of 18 residues. V lost 0 bases to trimming and J lost 1 base; unmatched junction nucleotides: 6. A further study also used this sample, focusing on T cells of mothers and their children. Turning to that study: Added by the second PCR's M1S primer were sample barcodes and 2-4 random nucleotides.

Specimen: blood. The chain is built from TRBV4-2 and TRBJ1-5; 10 bases agree with TRBD1. The receptor comes from a boy aged 5-17 years in good health. The CDR3 reads CASSQERQGAISNQPQHF. CDR3 in DNA: TGTGCCAGCAGCCAAGAACGACAGGGGGCGATAAGCAATCAGCCCCAGCATTTT.